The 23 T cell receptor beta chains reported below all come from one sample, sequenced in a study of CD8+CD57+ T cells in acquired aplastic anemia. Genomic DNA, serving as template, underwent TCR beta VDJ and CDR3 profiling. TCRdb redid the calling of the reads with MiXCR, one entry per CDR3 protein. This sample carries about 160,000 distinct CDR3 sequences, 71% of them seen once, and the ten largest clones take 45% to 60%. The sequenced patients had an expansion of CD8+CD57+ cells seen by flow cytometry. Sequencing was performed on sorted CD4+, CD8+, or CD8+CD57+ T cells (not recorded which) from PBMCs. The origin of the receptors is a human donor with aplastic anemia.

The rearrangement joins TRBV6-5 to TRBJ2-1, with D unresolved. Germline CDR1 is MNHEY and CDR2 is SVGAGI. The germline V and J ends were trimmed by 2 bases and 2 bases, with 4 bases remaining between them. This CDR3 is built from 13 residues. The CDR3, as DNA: TGTGCCAGCAGTTACCTCCCCTACAATGAGCAGTTCTTC. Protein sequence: CASSYLPYNEQFF.

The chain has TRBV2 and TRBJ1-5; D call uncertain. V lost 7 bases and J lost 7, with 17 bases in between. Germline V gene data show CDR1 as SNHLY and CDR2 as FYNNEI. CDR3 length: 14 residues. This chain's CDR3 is CASNPDGESQPQHF. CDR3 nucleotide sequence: TGTGCCAGCAACCCCGACGGGGAGAGCCAGCCCCAGCATTTT.

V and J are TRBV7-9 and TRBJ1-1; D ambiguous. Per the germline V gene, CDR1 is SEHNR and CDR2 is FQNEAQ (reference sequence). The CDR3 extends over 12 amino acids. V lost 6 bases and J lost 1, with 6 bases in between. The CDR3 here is CASSTRNTEAFF. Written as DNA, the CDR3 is TGTGCCAGCAGTACGAGGAACACTGAAGCTTTCTTT. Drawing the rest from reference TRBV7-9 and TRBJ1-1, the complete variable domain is DTGVSQNPRHKITKRGQNVTFRCDPISEHNRLYWYRQTLGQGPEFLTYFQNEAQLEKSRLLSDRFSAERPKGSFSTLEIQRTEQGDSAMYLCASSTRNTEAFFGQGTRLTVV.

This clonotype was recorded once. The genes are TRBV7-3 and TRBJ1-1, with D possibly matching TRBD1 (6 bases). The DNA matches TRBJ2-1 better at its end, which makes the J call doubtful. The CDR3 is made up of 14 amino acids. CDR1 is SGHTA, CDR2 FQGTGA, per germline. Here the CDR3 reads CASSLLTGNNEQFF. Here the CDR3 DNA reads TGTGCCAGCAGCTTACTGACAGGAAACAATGAGCAGTTCTTC.

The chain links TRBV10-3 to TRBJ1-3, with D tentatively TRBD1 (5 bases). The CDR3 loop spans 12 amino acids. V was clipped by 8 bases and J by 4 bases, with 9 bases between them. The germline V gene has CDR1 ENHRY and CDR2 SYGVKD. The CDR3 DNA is TGTGCCATCGCCCAGGGCGGAAACACCATATATTTT. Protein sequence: CAIAQGGNTIYF.

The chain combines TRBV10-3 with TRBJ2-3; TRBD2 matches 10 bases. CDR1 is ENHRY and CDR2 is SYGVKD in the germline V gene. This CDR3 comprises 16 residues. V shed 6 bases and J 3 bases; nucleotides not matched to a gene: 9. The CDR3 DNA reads TGTGCCATCAGCGCGGCTAGCGGGAGCTCAACAGATACGCAGTATTTT. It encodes CAISAASGSSTDTQYF.

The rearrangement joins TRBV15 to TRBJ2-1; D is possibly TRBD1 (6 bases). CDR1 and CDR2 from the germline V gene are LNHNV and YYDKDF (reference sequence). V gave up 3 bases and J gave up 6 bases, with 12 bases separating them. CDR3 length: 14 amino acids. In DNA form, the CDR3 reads TGTGCCACCAGCAGCAGACAGGTCTTCAATGAGCAGTTCTTC. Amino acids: CATSSRQVFNEQFF.

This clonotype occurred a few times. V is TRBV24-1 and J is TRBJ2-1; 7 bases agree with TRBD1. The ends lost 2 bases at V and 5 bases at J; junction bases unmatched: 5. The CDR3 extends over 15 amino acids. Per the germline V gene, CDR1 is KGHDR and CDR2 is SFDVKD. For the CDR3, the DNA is TGTGCCACCAGTGATTCGGGGACAGTGGACAATGAGCAGTTCTTC. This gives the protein CATSDSGTVDNEQFF.

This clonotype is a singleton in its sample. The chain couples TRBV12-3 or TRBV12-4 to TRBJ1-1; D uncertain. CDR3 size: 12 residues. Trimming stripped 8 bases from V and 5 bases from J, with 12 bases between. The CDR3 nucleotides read TGTGCCAGCCGTCCTGAGGATACTGAAGCTTTCTTT. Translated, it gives CASRPEDTEAFF.

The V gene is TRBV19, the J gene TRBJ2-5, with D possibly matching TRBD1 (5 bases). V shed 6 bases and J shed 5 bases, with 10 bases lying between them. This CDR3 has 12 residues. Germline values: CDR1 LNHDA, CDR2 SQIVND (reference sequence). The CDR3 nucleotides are TGTGCCAGTAGGGCAGGGATGGAGACCCAGTACTTC. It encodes CASRAGMETQYF.

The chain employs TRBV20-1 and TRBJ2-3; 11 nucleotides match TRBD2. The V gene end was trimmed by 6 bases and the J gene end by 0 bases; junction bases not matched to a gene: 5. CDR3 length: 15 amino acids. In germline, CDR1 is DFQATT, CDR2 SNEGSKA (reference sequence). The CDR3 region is CSASGTSGSTDTQYF. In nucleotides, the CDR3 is TGCAGTGCATCCGGGACTAGCGGAAGCACAGATACGCAGTATTTT.

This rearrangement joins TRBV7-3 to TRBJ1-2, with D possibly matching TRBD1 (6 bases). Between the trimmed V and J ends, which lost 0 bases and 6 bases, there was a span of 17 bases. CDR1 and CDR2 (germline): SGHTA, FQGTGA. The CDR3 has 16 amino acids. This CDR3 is CASSLTADRTFHGYTF. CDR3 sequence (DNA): TGTGCCAGCAGCTTAACGGCAGACAGGACTTTCCATGGCTACACCTTC.

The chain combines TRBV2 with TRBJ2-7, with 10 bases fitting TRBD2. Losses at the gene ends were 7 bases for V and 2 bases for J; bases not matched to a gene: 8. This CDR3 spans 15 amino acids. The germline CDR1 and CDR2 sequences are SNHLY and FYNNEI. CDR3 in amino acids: CASTPGGLATYEQYF. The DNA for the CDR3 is TGTGCCAGCACTCCTGGGGGACTAGCGACCTACGAGCAGTACTTC.

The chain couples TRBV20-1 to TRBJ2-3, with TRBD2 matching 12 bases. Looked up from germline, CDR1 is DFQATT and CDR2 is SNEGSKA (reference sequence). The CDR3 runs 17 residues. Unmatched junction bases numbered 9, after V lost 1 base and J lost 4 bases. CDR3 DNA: TGCAGTGCTAGAGGGATACTAACTAGCGGGAGGTCAGATACGCAGTATTTT. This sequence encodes CSARGILTSGRSDTQYF.

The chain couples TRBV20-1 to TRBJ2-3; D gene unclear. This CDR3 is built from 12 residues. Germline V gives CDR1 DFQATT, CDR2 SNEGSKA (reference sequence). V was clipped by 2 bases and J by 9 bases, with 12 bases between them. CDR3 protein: CSARSRGKTQYF. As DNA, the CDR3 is TGCAGTGCTAGAAGCCGAGGCAAAACGCAGTATTTT.

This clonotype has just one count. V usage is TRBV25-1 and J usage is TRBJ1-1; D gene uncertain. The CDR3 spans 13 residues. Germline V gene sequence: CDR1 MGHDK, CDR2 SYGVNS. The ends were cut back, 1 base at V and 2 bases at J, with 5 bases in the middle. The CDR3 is CASSEWGNTEAFF. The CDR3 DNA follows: TGTGCCAGCAGTGAATGGGGAAACACTGAAGCTTTCTTT.

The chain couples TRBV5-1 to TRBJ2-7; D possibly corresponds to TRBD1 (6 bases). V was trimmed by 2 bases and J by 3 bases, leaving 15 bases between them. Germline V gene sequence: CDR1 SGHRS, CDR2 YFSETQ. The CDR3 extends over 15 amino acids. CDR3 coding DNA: TGCGCCAGCAGCTTAAATACCGGGACAAGCTACGAGCAGTACTTC. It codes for CASSLNTGTSYEQYF.

The CDR3 bases are TGCAGTGCTAGAGATAAGGCAGGGTCTGGAAACACCATATATTTT. Translated, it gives CSARDKAGSGNTIYF. The V and J genes are TRBV20-1 and TRBJ1-3; D might be TRBD1 (5 bases). The V gene lost 0 bases and the J gene lost 1 base, with 10 bases spanning the gap. The CDR3 covers 15 residues. From germline, CDR1 is DFQATT and CDR2 SNEGSKA (reference sequence).

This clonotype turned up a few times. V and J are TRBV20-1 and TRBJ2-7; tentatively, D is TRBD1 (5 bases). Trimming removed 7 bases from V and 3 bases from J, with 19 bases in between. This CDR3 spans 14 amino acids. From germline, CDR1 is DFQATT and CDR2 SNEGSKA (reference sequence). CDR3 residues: CSVLTGQGFYEQYF. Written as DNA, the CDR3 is TGCAGTGTCCTTACTGGGCAGGGCTTCTACGAGCAGTACTTC.

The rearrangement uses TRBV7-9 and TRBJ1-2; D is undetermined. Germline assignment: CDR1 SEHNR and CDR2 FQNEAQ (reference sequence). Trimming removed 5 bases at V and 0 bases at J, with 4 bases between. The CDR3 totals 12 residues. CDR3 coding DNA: TGTGCCAGCAGCAATTCTAACTATGGCTACACCTTC. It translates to CASSNSNYGYTF.

CDR3 region: CATSRVSGGDEQYF. The DNA of the CDR3 is TGTGCCACCAGCAGAGTTAGCGGGGGGGACGAGCAGTACTTC. The V call is TRBV15, the J call TRBJ2-7; TRBD2 agrees at 11 bases. Germline V gene data show CDR1 as LNHNV and CDR2 as YYDKDF (reference sequence). The CDR3 has 14 residues. Trimming at V came to 1 base and at J to 5 bases, leaving 1 base not matched to a gene. Combining the CDR3 with reference TRBV15 and TRBJ2-7 gives the whole variable domain DAMVIQNPRYQVTQFGKPVTLSCSQTLNHNVMYWYQQKSSQAPKLLFHYYDKDFNNEADTPDNFQSRRPNTSFCFLDIRSPGLGDTAMYLCATSRVSGGDEQYFGPGTRLTVT.

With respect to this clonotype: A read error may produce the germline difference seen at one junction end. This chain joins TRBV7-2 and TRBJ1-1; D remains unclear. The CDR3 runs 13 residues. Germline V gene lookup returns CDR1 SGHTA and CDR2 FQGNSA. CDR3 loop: CASSSRVNAEAFF. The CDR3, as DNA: TGTGCCAGCAGCTCGAGGGTGAACGCTGAAGCTTTCTTT.

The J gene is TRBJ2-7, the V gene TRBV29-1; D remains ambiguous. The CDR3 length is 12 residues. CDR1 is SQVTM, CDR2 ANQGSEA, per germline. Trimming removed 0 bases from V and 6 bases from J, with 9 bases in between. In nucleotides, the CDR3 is TGCAGCGTTGAAGATCCGGAAAGCGAGCAGTACTTC. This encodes CSVEDPESEQYF.